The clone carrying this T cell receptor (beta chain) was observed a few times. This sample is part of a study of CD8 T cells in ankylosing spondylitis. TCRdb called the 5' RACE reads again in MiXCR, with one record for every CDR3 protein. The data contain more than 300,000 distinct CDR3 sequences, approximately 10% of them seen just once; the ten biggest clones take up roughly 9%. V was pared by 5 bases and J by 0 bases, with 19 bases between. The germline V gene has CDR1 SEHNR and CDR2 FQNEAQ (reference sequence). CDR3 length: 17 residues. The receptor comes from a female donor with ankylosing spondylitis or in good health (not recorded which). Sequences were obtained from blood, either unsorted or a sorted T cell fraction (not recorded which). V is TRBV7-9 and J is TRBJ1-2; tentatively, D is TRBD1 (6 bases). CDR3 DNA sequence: TGTGCCAGCAGCCAACGCGAACAGGGTTTATCTAACTATGGCTACACCTTC. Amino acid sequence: CASSQREQGLSNYGYTF.